This T cell receptor beta chain is from a study of blood T cell repertoires in COVID-19. Study at large: Samples taken during acute and convalescent COVID-19 were collected in the United States, Italy and Spain.

The table came from immunoSEQ multiplex PCR; TCRdb's copy has only in-frame clones and leaves some out. In the table there are more than 40,000 clones, around 87% of which are singletons. The trim removed 2 bases at V and 6 bases at J, leaving 11 bases unmatched. This CDR3 is built from 16 residues. CDR1 is SGHTA, CDR2 FQGNSA, per germline. The chain has TRBV7-2 and TRBJ2-7; TRBD2 matches 9 bases. The material sequenced was peripheral blood. The sequence was obtained from a human donor in a cohort sampled during active COVID-19. The CDR3 bases are TGTGCCAGCAGCTTATGGCCGCCGGGACTAGCCTCCGAGCAGTACTTC. Its protein is CASSLWPPGLASEQYF.